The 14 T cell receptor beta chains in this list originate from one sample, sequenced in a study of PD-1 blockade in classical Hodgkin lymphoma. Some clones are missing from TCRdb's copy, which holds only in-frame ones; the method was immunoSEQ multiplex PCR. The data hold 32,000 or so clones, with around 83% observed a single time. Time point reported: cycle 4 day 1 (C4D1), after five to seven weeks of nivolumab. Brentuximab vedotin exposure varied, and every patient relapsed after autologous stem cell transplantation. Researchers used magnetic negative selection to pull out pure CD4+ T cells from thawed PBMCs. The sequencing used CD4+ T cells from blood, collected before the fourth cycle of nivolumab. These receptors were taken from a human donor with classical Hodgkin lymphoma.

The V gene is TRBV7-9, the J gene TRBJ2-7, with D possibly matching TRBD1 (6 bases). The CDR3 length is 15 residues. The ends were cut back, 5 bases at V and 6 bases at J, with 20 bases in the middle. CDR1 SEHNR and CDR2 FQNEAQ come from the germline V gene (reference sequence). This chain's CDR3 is CASSRIQGFSGEQYF. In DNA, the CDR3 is TGTGCCAGCAGCAGGATACAGGGCTTTTCGGGCGAGCAGTACTTC.

DNA of the CDR3: TGTGCCAGCAGCCCAGACAGGATAATAGCCTACGAGCAGTACTTC. Its translation: CASSPDRIIAYEQYF. This chain joins TRBV27 and TRBJ2-7; a weak D match, TRBD1 (6 bases). The length of the CDR3 is 15 residues. Trimming removed 6 bases from V and 2 bases from J, with 17 bases in between. The germline V gene has CDR1 MNHEY and CDR2 SMNVEV (reference sequence).

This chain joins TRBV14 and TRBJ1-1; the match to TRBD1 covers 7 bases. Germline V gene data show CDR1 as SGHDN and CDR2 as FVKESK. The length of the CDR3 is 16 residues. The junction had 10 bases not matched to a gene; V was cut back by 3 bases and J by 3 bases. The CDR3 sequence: CASSHGSGGSYTEAFF. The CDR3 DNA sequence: TGTGCCAGCAGCCACGGCTCAGGGGGTTCGTACACTGAAGCTTTCTTT.

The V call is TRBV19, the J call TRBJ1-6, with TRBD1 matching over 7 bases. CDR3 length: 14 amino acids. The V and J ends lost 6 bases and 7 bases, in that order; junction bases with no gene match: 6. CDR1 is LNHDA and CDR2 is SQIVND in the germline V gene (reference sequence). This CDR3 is CASSATGLNSPLHF. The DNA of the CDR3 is TGTGCCAGTAGCGCGACAGGGCTAAATTCACCCCTCCACTTT.

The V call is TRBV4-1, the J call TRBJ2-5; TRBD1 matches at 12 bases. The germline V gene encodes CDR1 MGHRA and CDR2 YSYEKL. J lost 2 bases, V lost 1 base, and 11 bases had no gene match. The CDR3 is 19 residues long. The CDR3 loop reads CASSQGGPSGQGAQETQYF. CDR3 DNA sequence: TGCGCCAGCAGCCAAGGGGGCCCTTCGGGACAGGGGGCTCAAGAGACCCAGTACTTC.

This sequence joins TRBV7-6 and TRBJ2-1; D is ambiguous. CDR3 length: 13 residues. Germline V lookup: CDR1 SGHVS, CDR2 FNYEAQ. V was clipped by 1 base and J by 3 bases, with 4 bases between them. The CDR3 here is CASSLVGYNEQFF. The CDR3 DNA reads TGTGCCAGCAGCTTAGTCGGCTACAATGAGCAGTTCTTC.

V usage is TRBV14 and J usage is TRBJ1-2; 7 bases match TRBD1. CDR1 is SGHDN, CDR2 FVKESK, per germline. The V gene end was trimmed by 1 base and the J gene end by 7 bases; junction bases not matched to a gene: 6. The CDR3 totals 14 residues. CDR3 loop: CASSQGGGGGGYTF. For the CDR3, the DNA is TGTGCCAGCAGCCAAGGAGGGGGCGGCGGTGGCTACACCTTC.

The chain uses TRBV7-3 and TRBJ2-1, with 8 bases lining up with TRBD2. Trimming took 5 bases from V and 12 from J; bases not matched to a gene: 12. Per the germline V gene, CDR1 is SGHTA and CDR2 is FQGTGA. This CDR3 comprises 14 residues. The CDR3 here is CASSPQSAGGPQFF. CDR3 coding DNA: TGTGCCAGCAGCCCGCAATCCGCGGGGGGTCCGCAGTTCTTC.

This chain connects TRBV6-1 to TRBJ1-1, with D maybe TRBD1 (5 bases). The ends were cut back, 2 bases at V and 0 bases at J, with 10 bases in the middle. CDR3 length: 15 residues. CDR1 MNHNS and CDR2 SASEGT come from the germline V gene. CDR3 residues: CASSEWGYMNTEAFF. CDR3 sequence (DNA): TGTGCCAGCAGTGAATGGGGGTACATGAACACTGAAGCTTTCTTT.

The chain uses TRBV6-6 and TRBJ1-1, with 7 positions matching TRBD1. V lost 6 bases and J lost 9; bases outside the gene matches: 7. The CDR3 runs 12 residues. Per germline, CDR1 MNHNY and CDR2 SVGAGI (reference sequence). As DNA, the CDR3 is TGTGCCAGCAGAATCAGACAGGGCCAAGCTTTCTTT. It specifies CASRIRQGQAFF.

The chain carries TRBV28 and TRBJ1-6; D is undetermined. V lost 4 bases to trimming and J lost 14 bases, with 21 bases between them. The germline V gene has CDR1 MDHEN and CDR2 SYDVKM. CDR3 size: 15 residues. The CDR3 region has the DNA TGTGCCAGCAGTTGGAATGGGCCCCTTAATTCGGCCCTCCACTTT. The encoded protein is CASSWNGPLNSALHF.

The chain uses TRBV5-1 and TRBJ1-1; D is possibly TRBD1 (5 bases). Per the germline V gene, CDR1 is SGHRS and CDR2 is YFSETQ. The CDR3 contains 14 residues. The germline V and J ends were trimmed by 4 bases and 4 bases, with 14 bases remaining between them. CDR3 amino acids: CASSGRPGGTEAFF. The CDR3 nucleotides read TGCGCCAGCAGCGGTAGACCCGGGGGCACTGAAGCTTTCTTT.

CDR3 sequence reads: CASSLGGSGGYNEQFF. The DNA for the CDR3 is TGCGCCAGCAGCTTGGGGGGTAGCGGAGGCTACAATGAGCAGTTCTTC. The rearrangement joins TRBV5-1 to TRBJ2-1; D possibly corresponds to TRBD2 (6 bases). The CDR3 is 16 residues long. The V end lost 0 bases, the J end lost 3 bases, and 13 bases lay between the germline ends. CDR1 and CDR2 from the germline V gene are SGHRS and YFSETQ.

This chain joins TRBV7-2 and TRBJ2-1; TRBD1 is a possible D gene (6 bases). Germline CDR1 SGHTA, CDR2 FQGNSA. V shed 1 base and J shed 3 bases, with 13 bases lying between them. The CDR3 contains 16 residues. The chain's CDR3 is CASSLGAGANYNEQFF. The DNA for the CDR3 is TGTGCCAGCAGCTTAGGAGCAGGGGCGAACTACAATGAGCAGTTCTTC.